This passage covers 16 T cell receptor beta chains from one sample sequenced in a study of T cell responses to AZD1222 COVID-19 vaccine. The protocol was immunoSEQ multiplex PCR, while the TCRdb copy is restricted to in-frame clones and leaves out a portion. The sample contains about 140,000 clones, more than 90% of which appear only once. Source: peripheral blood, taken on day 0 of AZD1222 vaccination. Receptors were obtained from an adult in good health.

The chain links TRBV7-2 to TRBJ2-2; 9 nucleotides line up with TRBD2. V shed 5 bases, J shed 6 bases, and the junction held 4 bases outside the gene matches. The CDR3 spans 14 residues. Germline CDR1 reads SGHTA; CDR2 reads FQGNSA. In DNA form, the CDR3 reads TGTGCCAGCAGCCAACGACTAGCGGCCGGGGAGCTGTTTTTT. Translated, it gives CASSQRLAAGELFF.

The gene calls are TRBV3-1 (or the pseudogene TRBV3-2) and TRBJ2-4, with D possibly matching TRBD1 (5 bases). Germline CDR1 reads LGHDT; CDR2 reads YNNKEL (reference sequence). The CDR3 totals 15 residues. V was shortened by 1 base and J by 8 bases, with 15 bases between the two germline ends. The CDR3 DNA is TGTGCCAGCAGCCAAGTGTGGCAGGGTGAGGACATTCAGTACTTC. Translating it yields CASSQVWQGEDIQYF.

This clone was recorded once. V is TRBV2 and J is TRBJ2-7; 9 bases line up with TRBD2. Germline V CDR1 and CDR2: SNHLY, FYNNEI. The CDR3 length is 15 residues. V lost 4 bases to trimming and J lost 3 bases; unmatched junction nucleotides: 7. CDR3 sequence (DNA): TGTGCCAGCAGTGCCAATAGCGGGGGTGGCTACGAGCAGTACTTC. Translated: CASSANSGGGYEQYF.

The chain employs TRBV6-5 and TRBJ1-2, with D possibly being TRBD1 (5 bases). CDR1 is MNHEY and CDR2 is SVGAGI in the germline V gene. V lost 0 bases and J lost 6, with 14 bases in between. The length of the CDR3 is 15 residues. This CDR3 is CASSYSGTPFDGYTF. In DNA form, the CDR3 reads TGTGCCAGCAGTTACTCGGGGACCCCTTTTGATGGCTACACCTTC.

This clone came up once. The chain joins TRBV6-5 to TRBJ1-5, with 7 bases identical to TRBD1. Germline V gives CDR1 MNHEY, CDR2 SVGAGI. The V and J ends lost 6 bases and 4 bases, in that order; junction bases with no gene match: 6. CDR3 length: 14 amino acids. CDR3 DNA: TGTGCCAGCAGGTGGGGGACAGCAAATCAGCCCCAGCATTTT. This gives the protein CASRWGTANQPQHF.

The V and J genes are TRBV2 and TRBJ2-1, with 7 positions matching TRBD2. Germline loops: CDR1 SNHLY, CDR2 FYNNEI. This CDR3 contains 12 residues. J lost 14 bases, V lost 3 bases, and 7 bases had no gene match. The CDR3 here is CASSDTRTREFF. CDR3 sequence (DNA): TGTGCCAGCAGTGATACCCGGACTAGAGAGTTCTTC. Full variable domain (missing parts from reference TRBV2 and TRBJ2-1): EPEVTQTPSHQVTQMGQEVILRCVPISNHLYFYWYRQILGQKVEFLVSFYNNEISEKSEIFDDQFSVERPDGSNFTLKIRSTKLEDSAMYFCASSDTRTREFFGPGTRLTVL.

The CDR3 sequence is CASSWDSGNTIYF. Written as DNA, the CDR3 is TGTGCCAGCAGCTGGGACTCTGGAAACACCATATATTTT. The V call is TRBV7-9, the J call TRBJ1-3; D ambiguous. Trimming shortened V by 4 bases and J by 0 bases, and 4 bases separated the two germline ends. Per germline, CDR1 SEHNR and CDR2 FQNEAQ (reference sequence). The CDR3 extends over 13 amino acids.

This clone showed up just once. The chain carries TRBV6-5 and TRBJ1-6; D may be TRBD1 (5 bases). CDR1 is MNHEY and CDR2 is SVGAGI in the germline V gene. Trimming took 4 bases from V and 3 from J, leaving 13 bases between them. The CDR3 runs 16 residues. The CDR3 loop is CASSLRLTDYNSPLHF. CDR3 coding DNA: TGTGCCAGCAGTTTACGGCTGACAGACTATAATTCACCCCTCCACTTT.

The chain has TRBV7-6 and TRBJ2-7, with D possibly matching TRBD2 (5 bases). The CDR3 length is 16 residues. V was clipped by 5 bases and J by 0 bases, with 17 bases between them. Germline V CDR1 and CDR2: SGHVS, FNYEAQ. CDR3: CASSLRAGGLSYEQYF. The CDR3 nucleotides are TGTGCCAGCAGCCTTCGCGCCGGAGGCCTCTCCTACGAGCAGTACTTC.

V is TRBV24-1 and J is TRBJ2-7, with a tentative D call TRBD1 (5 bases). The CDR3 sequence is 13 residues long. Looked up from germline, CDR1 is KGHDR and CDR2 is SFDVKD. Trimming removed 5 bases at V and 5 bases at J, with 12 bases between. The CDR3 DNA reads as TGTGCCACCAGTGCCCCGGTGGGGCACGAGCAGTACTTC. Residues: CATSAPVGHEQYF.

This clone appeared a few times. The chain has TRBV19 and TRBJ1-6; weak D call: TRBD1 (5 bases). V lost 4 bases and J 15 bases, leaving 16 bases between the germline ends. The CDR3 is 13 amino acids. Germline CDR1 is LNHDA and CDR2 is SQIVND (reference sequence). The CDR3 loop is CASSTVTGPLLHF. As DNA, the CDR3 is TGTGCCAGTAGTACCGTCACGGGACCGCTCCTCCACTTT.

The gene calls are TRBV19 and TRBJ2-7; the match to TRBD2 covers 10 bases. CDR1 is LNHDA and CDR2 is SQIVND in the germline V gene (reference sequence). The CDR3 contains 15 residues. The V segment lost 4 bases and the J segment 2 bases; nucleotides outside the gene matches: 5. In DNA, the CDR3 is TGTGCCAGTAGTACCCTAGCGGGGGTAACCTACGAGCAGTACTTC. Its translation is CASSTLAGVTYEQYF.

This clone occurred once. The chain links TRBV2 to TRBJ2-1; weak D call: TRBD1 (5 bases). The CDR3 covers 14 residues. Germline V gene sequence: CDR1 SNHLY, CDR2 FYNNEI. V dropped 3 bases and J dropped 5 bases, with 11 bases sitting between them. The CDR3 region has the DNA TGTGCCAGCAGTGAGGGGCTTTCCAACAATGAGCAGTTCTTC. It is translated as CASSEGLSNNEQFF. Full variable domain (rest looked up from reference TRBV2 and TRBJ2-1): EPEVTQTPSHQVTQMGQEVILRCVPISNHLYFYWYRQILGQKVEFLVSFYNNEISEKSEIFDDQFSVERPDGSNFTLKIRSTKLEDSAMYFCASSEGLSNNEQFFGPGTRLTVL.

This chain connects TRBV5-1 to TRBJ2-1; 9 nucleotides match TRBD2. J gave up 3 bases and V 0 bases, and 4 bases lay outside the gene matches. The CDR3 loop spans 16 amino acids. Germline CDR1 SGHRS, CDR2 YFSETQ. This chain's CDR3 is CASSLEGSGSYNEQFF. CDR3 bases: TGCGCCAGCAGCTTGGAGGGTAGCGGGAGCTACAATGAGCAGTTCTTC.

The chain links TRBV3-1 (or the pseudogene TRBV3-2) to TRBJ2-7, with 10 bases aligning to TRBD1. CDR1 is LGHDT, CDR2 YNNKEL, per germline (reference sequence). This CDR3 region has 18 residues. The V and J ends lost 5 bases and 0 bases, in that order; junction bases with no gene match: 13. The CDR3 loop reads CASSSRLGTGESSYEQYF. For the CDR3, the DNA is TGTGCCAGCAGCTCCCGTTTGGGGACAGGGGAGAGCTCCTACGAGCAGTACTTC.

V and J are TRBV5-1 and TRBJ2-7; D assignment may be TRBD1 or TRBD2 (5 bases each). The germline V gene has CDR1 SGHRS and CDR2 YFSETQ. There are 16 residues in the CDR3. V was trimmed by 4 bases and J by 0 bases, leaving 17 bases between them. The CDR3 nucleotides are TGCGCCAGCAGCCCGGAGATAGCAGGGAGCTCCTACGAGCAGTACTTC. Translation gives CASSPEIAGSSYEQYF.